The clone carrying this TCR beta chain was observed a handful of times. Its antigen remains unknown. Other DNA variants within this sample encode the same CDR3. PCR was performed using 60 Vbeta and 13 Jbeta primers. Profiling relied on immunoSEQ multiplex PCR, and the TCRdb table lists in-frame clones only, not all of them. The sample holds some 150,000 clones, 70% to 80% seen once. These data belong to a study of cytomegalovirus exposure and HLA in healthy donors. Whole-study results and caveats: TCR beta sequences numbering under 20,000 were associated with HLA alleles at 0.05 false discovery rate in a later analysis.

The CDR3 is 13 residues long. J was trimmed by 14 bases and V by 5 bases; bases with no gene match: 10. Per the germline V gene, CDR1 is MNHNY and CDR2 is SVGAGI (reference sequence). The sample taken for sequencing was PBMCs. The chain uses TRBV6-6 and TRBJ2-1, with TRBD2 matching 9 bases. This TCR derives from a man between 18 and 29 years old in good health and CMV-seronegative. CDR3 loop: CASSPTLAGHEFF. CDR3 DNA: TGTGCCAGCAGTCCGACACTAGCGGGTCATGAGTTCTTC.